Each of the 7 T cell receptor beta chains below was sequenced from the same sample in a study of metastatic and nonmetastatic thyroid tumors. Until they underwent thyroid surgery, no patient had received any treatment. Using MiXCR, TCRdb re-called clones from the PCR reads. This sample has about 64,000 clones, with approximately 4.1% found just once. Sequencing was performed on blood. The receptor set was obtained from a female donor with papillary thyroid cancer or a benign thyroid nodule (not recorded which). Some clones in this sample may be carry-over from other donors' samples.

The V gene is TRBV3-1, the J gene TRBJ2-1, with TRBD2 matching 9 bases. Losses at the gene ends were 2 bases for V and 9 bases for J; bases not matched to a gene: 20. Germline-derived CDR1 and CDR2 are LGHDT and YNNKEL (reference sequence). The CDR3 length is 19 residues. DNA for the CDR3: TGTGCCAGCAGCCAAAATCGAGGCGGGGCGGGAGGGTTGGTGGGTGAGCAGTTCTTC. It yields the protein CASSQNRGGAGGLVGEQFF.

This clone showed up just a few times. The chain links TRBV7-3 to TRBJ2-7; D is uncertain. V was shortened by 3 bases and J by 4 bases, with 10 bases between the two germline ends. Germline V gives CDR1 SGHTA, CDR2 FQGTGA. The CDR3 has 13 residues. CDR3 in amino acids: CASSFGVGYEQYF. CDR3 nucleotides: TGTGCCAGCAGCTTCGGAGTGGGTTACGAGCAGTACTTC.

This clone was seen ten or more times. Written as DNA, the CDR3 is TGTGCCAGCAGCCCCCGCCGAACTAGCGGGACCAACCCCCTCCCCTACGAGCAGTACTTC. Translating it yields CASSPRRTSGTNPLPYEQYF. The V and J genes are TRBV12-3 or TRBV12-4 and TRBJ2-7; TRBD2 matches at 10 bases. The CDR3 is made up of 20 amino acids. V was clipped by 6 bases and J by 2 bases; unmatched bases: 22.

The chain combines TRBV6-1 with TRBJ2-7; 9 nucleotides match TRBD2. This CDR3 has 15 residues. From germline, CDR1 is MNHNS and CDR2 SASEGT. Losses at the gene ends were 1 base for V and 3 bases for J; bases not matched to a gene: 4. CDR3 sequence: CASSEGAGGRYEQYF. In nucleotides, the CDR3 is TGTGCCAGCAGTGAAGGGGCGGGAGGGCGCTACGAGCAGTACTTC.

There are many counts of this clone. The chain recombines TRBV5-5 with TRBJ2-1, with D unclear. Germline values: CDR1 SGHKS, CDR2 YYEKEE (reference sequence). CDR3 length equals 11 residues. The V and J ends lost 1 base and 4 bases respectively, with 0 bases between them. The CDR3 nucleotides read TGTGCCAGCAGCTTGTACAATGAGCAGTTCTTC. Its translation is CASSLYNEQFF. Using reference TRBV5-5 and TRBJ2-1 for the parts outside the CDR3, the full variable domain is DAGVTQSPTHLIKTRGQQVTLRCSPISGHKSVSWYQQVLGQGPQFIFQYYEKEERGRGNFPDRFSARQFPNYSSELNVNALLLGDSALYLCASSLYNEQFFGPGTRLTVL.

This clone occurred a few times. The chain combines TRBV6-2 or TRBV6-3 with TRBJ1-2, with TRBD1 as a possible D gene (6 bases). The V end lost 0 bases, the J end lost 0 bases, and 8 bases lay between the germline ends. The germline V gene has CDR1 MNHEY and CDR2 SVGEGT. This CDR3 comprises 15 residues. CDR3 in amino acids: CASSYSRTANYGYTF. Here the CDR3 DNA reads TGTGCCAGCAGTTACTCACGGACAGCTAACTATGGCTACACCTTC.

This clone was counted ten times or more. The chain carries TRBV24-1 and TRBJ2-2; 7 nucleotides align to TRBD2. CDR1 is KGHDR, CDR2 SFDVKD, per germline. The V segment lost 5 bases and the J segment 1 base; nucleotides outside the gene matches: 12. This CDR3 comprises 18 residues. CDR3 region: CATSAPNRVAGNTGELFF. The CDR3 nucleotides read TGTGCCACCAGTGCTCCCAACCGGGTAGCGGGGAACACCGGGGAGCTGTTTTTT.